The 7 T cell receptor beta chains given below trace back to one sample, sequenced in a study of cytomegalovirus exposure and HLA in healthy donors. This PCR relied on a set of 60 Vbeta primers and 13 Jbeta primers. The repertoire was sequenced with immunoSEQ multiplex PCR; TCRdb's copy has only in-frame clones and lacks some. This sample contains about 160,000 clones. Sequencing input: PBMCs. These receptors came from an older woman in good health and CMV-seronegative.

The chain recombines TRBV6-1 with TRBJ2-1; 9 bases fit TRBD1. J was trimmed by 6 bases and V by 7 bases; bases with no gene match: 7. Germline assignment: CDR1 MNHNS and CDR2 SASEGT. The CDR3 spans 14 residues. For the CDR3, the DNA is TGTGCCAGCAAGCCGGGACAGGGTGGCAATGAGCAGTTCTTC. It specifies CASKPGQGGNEQFF.

The chain links TRBV6-1 to TRBJ1-2; no reliable D call. Looked up from germline, CDR1 is MNHNS and CDR2 is SASEGT. V was cut by 2 bases and J by 2 bases, with 9 bases left in between. The CDR3 has 14 residues. The chain's CDR3 is CASSEFAGNYGYTF. The DNA of the CDR3 is TGTGCCAGCAGTGAATTCGCCGGGAACTATGGCTACACCTTC.

The V and J genes are TRBV25-1 and TRBJ1-3; 8 bases are a match to TRBD1. Germline V gene data show CDR1 as MGHDK and CDR2 as SYGVNS. Germline trimming cut 4 bases from V and 0 bases from J; bases unmatched to any gene: 5. The CDR3 sequence is 16 residues long. The CDR3 sequence is CASSAQTGDSGNTIYF. Written as DNA, the CDR3 is TGTGCCAGCAGTGCCCAGACAGGGGACTCTGGAAACACCATATATTTT. Together with reference TRBV25-1 and TRBJ1-3, the CDR3 gives the full variable domain: EADIYQTPRYLVIGTGKKITLECSQTMGHDKMYWYQQDPGMELHLIHYSYGVNSTEKGDLSSESTVSRIRTEHFPLTLESARPSHTSQYLCASSAQTGDSGNTIYFGEGSWLTVV.

V and J are TRBV7-3 and TRBJ1-2; 7 bases are a match to TRBD1. The CDR3 extends over 18 amino acids. Germline CDR1 and CDR2: SGHTA and FQGTGA. Losses at the gene ends were 5 bases for V and 0 bases for J; bases not matched to a gene: 15. The CDR3 region is CASSELGGLSISNYGYTF. CDR3 sequence (DNA): TGTGCCAGCAGCGAACTAGGGGGCCTTTCTATCTCTAACTATGGCTACACCTTC.

The chain employs TRBV7-2 and TRBJ1-3; D is uncertain. V was clipped by 4 bases and J by 4 bases, with 8 bases between them. The CDR3 is 13 amino acids. CDR1 is SGHTA and CDR2 is FQGNSA in the germline V gene. The CDR3 loop is CASSSGGGNTIYF. The CDR3 DNA reads TGTGCCAGCAGCTCCGGCGGCGGAAACACCATATATTTT.

As for this clone: Other DNA sequences from this sample encode an identical CDR3 as well. The chain is built from TRBV7-2 and TRBJ1-2; TRBD1 agrees at 12 bases. The CDR3 is 17 residues long. Germline V lookup: CDR1 SGHTA, CDR2 FQGNSA. J lost 6 bases, V lost 4 bases, and 12 bases had no gene match. CDR3 loop: CASSSLGTGGDDDGYTF. The CDR3 coding sequence is TGTGCCAGCAGCTCACTCGGGACAGGGGGCGATGACGATGGCTACACCTTC.

This sequence joins TRBV10-3 and TRBJ2-7; 13 nucleotides line up with TRBD2. CDR1 is ENHRY, CDR2 SYGVKD, per germline. The CDR3 spans 15 residues. V was clipped by 10 bases and J by 0 bases; unmatched bases: 6. As DNA, the CDR3 is TGTGCCACCAAAGGGACTAGCGGGATCTCCTACGAGCAGTACTTC. Translating gives CATKGTSGISYEQYF.